The source of this TCR beta chain is a study of blood T cell repertoires in COVID-19. Study-level background: Collection of acute and convalescent COVID-19 samples took place in the United States, Italy and Spain. Sources were T cells, B-cell-depleted T cells, or PBMCs; the material itself was cDNA or gDNA.

The CDR3 spans 13 residues. V was cut by 6 bases and J by 3 bases, with 11 bases left in between. Authors' analysis steps: Amplification of reference gene primers was used by the study to estimate nucleated cell counts. The table came from immunoSEQ multiplex PCR; TCRdb's copy has only in-frame clones and leaves some out. That table is the source of V, J and clone size, and D and trimming were worked out from the DNA. The sample holds 250,000 to 300,000 clones, 80% to 85% seen once. The chain employs TRBV12-3 or TRBV12-4 and TRBJ1-2, with D maybe TRBD1 (6 bases). Sequenced: peripheral blood. The sequence was collected from a woman aged 55 to 70 with active or convalescent COVID-19. Here the CDR3 DNA reads TGTGCCAGCAGAACAGGGTCTCACTATGGCTACACCTTC. As protein: CASRTGSHYGYTF.